The table lists the clone carrying this T cell receptor beta chain with many counts. Unmatched junction bases numbered 10, after V lost 2 bases and J lost 3 bases. The CDR3 sequence is 18 residues long. Treatment defined: PENTA 11 planned treatment interruption arm or continuous ART arm. At least 5 million viable PBMCs were required per cryopreserved sample. From thawed PBMCs, memory CD8+ CD45RO+ CD45RA- T cells were sorted. This specimen belongs to a study of HIV-infected children after antiretroviral therapy interruption. Turning to the study itself: EBV and CMV exposure was recorded in most children. Interruption-arm sampling covered weeks 0, 12, interruption end (24 or 48), and about 3 years post-study.

A 3' RACE protocol on RNA, with unique molecular identifiers, produced the TCR library. TCRdb re-called the 3' RACE reads with MiXCR, one entry per CDR3 protein. Of about 15,000 distinct CDR3 sequences detected, about 3.4% appear once; the ten largest clones hold less than 40%. The gene calls are TRBV12-3 or TRBV12-4 and TRBJ2-3; TRBD2 aligns across 11 bases. The material was CD45RO+ CD8+ T cells from PBMCs, pooled from several time points, obtained from a donor given antiretroviral therapy, either interrupted or continuous. The sample's subset: memory CD8+ CD45RO+ CD45RA- T cells. The receptor was isolated from a pool of human donors with HIV. The CDR3 DNA sequence: TGTGCCAGCAGTTTAAGTAGCGGGGGGGCCTTCGGAACAGATACGCAGTATTTT. Its protein is CASSLSSGGAFGTDTQYF.